This record concerns one TCR beta chain sequence. This sample stems from a study of blood T cell repertoires in COVID-19. Study overall: There were acute and convalescent COVID-19 samples, and they came from the United States, Italy and Spain. PBMCs, B-cell-depleted T cells, or T cells provided the cDNA or gDNA that made up the material.

Trimming took 0 bases from V and 6 from J, leaving 15 bases between them. Germline V gene data show CDR1 as MNHEY and CDR2 as SVGAGI. The CDR3 length is 16 residues. In the original processing: Reference gene primer amplification gave estimated nucleated cell counts. The data were produced by immunoSEQ multiplex PCR, yet TCRdb's version contains in-frame clones alone and is incomplete. V, J and clone size are taken as reported in that table, and D and trimming were inferred from the DNA itself. The data contain approximately 310,000 clones, approximately 87% of them singletons. This clonotype was obtained from a woman aged 45-60 years who had recovered from COVID-19. Sequencing used peripheral blood. This chain joins TRBV6-5 and TRBJ2-1; TRBD2 is a possible D gene (6 bases). The CDR3 is CASSYSERAGSNEQFF. CDR3 nucleotides: TGTGCCAGCAGTTACTCGGAGCGGGCTGGGTCCAATGAGCAGTTCTTC.